Listed below are T cell receptor beta chains from one sample, sequenced in a study of T cell changes during pregnancy in multiple sclerosis. Using immunoSEQ multiplex PCR, the repertoire was profiled, and TCRdb retains in-frame clones only, with some absent. This table holds around 38,000 clones, about nine tenths found once. Source: CD8+ T cells from peripheral blood mononuclear cells, taken in the second trimester of pregnancy. The receptors originated from a female donor with multiple sclerosis, enrolled in a pregnancy study. CDR3s include the opening cysteine and the closing phenylalanine or tryptophan. A D gene is named only where the DNA matches it firmly.

D gene	J gene	V gene	CDR3 protein
TRBD2	TRBJ2-5	TRBV15	CATSTGGVGGAQYF
TRBD1	TRBJ2-7	TRBV5-5	CASSSGRDREHEQYF
-	TRBJ2-7	TRBV7-8	CASSSPDSGAYEQYF
-	TRBJ1-2	TRBV30	CAWSVMSGGGYTF
-	TRBJ1-2	TRBV11-2	CAIYQGPNYGYTF
TRBD1	TRBJ1-6	TRBV30	CAWSSKGTDNSPLHF
-	TRBJ1-2	TRBV2	CASSEGTTAYGYTF
-	TRBJ1-4	TRBV27	CASSFRGPATNEKLFF
-	TRBJ1-1	TRBV4-2	CASSQDWGGDGTEAFF
-	TRBJ1-2	TRBV6-5	CASSWTDNYGYTF
TRBD2	TRBJ2-1	TRBV19	CASSIVDGLAGFYNEQFF
TRBD1	TRBJ2-3	TRBV27	CASSLLGTGGSTDTQYF
-	TRBJ2-7	TRBV29-1	CSVELADYEQYF
-	TRBJ1-1	TRBV27	CASSPYFRGAIEAFF
-	TRBJ1-3	TRBV4-2	CASSQGHLGNTIYF
TRBD1	TRBJ1-1	TRBV5-4	CASSLHRGYANTEAFF
-	TRBJ1-2	TRBV2	CASSYFKEGYTF
TRBD1	TRBJ1-3	TRBV5-6	CASSRGTGTRNTIYF
TRBD1	TRBJ1-1	TRBV7-8	CASSPRQGAITEAFF
TRBD1	TRBJ2-1	TRBV2	CASSSGTGAYNEQFF
-	TRBJ2-3	TRBV5-1	CASSADRKADTQYF
-	TRBJ2-5	TRBV29-1	CSVKSGGGGTGEQYF
-	TRBJ1-2	TRBV21-1	CASPLGGTGHYGYTF
-	TRBJ2-1	TRBV6-4	CASSDAPGGSEQFF
-	TRBJ1-1	TRBV15	CATSRDLTGVNTEAFF
-	TRBJ1-1	TRBV13	CASSGIQGSTEAFF
-	TRBJ1-1	TRBV7-9	CASSLGGGTEAFF
-	TRBJ1-1	TRBV7-9	CASGQTLLNTEAFF
-	TRBJ2-5	TRBV5-4	CASSWGSAGKRQETQYF
-	TRBJ1-1	TRBV4-3	CASSLDSDTEAFF
TRBD1	TRBJ2-1	TRBV5-8	CASSFRDRVYNEQFF
TRBD2	TRBJ2-7	TRBV7-9	CASTPGSGRTYEQYF
-	TRBJ2-3	TRBV10-1	CASSSETSTDTQYF
-	TRBJ2-1	TRBV5-6	CASSMGGTGRDEQFF
TRBD1	TRBJ2-7	TRBV7-2	CASSLHPGQGTYEQYF
TRBD1	TRBJ1-2	TRBV2	CASTGTGGRGGYTF
TRBD1	TRBJ1-1	TRBV29-1	CSVDLGQGSRDTEAFF
-	TRBJ2-7	TRBV27	CASSPGTQTYEQYF
-	TRBJ1-2	TRBV29-1	CSAWERDGYTF
-	TRBJ1-4	TRBV7-9	CASSLTNEEKLFF
TRBD1	TRBJ2-7	TRBV9	CASSVGPGQGSYEQYF